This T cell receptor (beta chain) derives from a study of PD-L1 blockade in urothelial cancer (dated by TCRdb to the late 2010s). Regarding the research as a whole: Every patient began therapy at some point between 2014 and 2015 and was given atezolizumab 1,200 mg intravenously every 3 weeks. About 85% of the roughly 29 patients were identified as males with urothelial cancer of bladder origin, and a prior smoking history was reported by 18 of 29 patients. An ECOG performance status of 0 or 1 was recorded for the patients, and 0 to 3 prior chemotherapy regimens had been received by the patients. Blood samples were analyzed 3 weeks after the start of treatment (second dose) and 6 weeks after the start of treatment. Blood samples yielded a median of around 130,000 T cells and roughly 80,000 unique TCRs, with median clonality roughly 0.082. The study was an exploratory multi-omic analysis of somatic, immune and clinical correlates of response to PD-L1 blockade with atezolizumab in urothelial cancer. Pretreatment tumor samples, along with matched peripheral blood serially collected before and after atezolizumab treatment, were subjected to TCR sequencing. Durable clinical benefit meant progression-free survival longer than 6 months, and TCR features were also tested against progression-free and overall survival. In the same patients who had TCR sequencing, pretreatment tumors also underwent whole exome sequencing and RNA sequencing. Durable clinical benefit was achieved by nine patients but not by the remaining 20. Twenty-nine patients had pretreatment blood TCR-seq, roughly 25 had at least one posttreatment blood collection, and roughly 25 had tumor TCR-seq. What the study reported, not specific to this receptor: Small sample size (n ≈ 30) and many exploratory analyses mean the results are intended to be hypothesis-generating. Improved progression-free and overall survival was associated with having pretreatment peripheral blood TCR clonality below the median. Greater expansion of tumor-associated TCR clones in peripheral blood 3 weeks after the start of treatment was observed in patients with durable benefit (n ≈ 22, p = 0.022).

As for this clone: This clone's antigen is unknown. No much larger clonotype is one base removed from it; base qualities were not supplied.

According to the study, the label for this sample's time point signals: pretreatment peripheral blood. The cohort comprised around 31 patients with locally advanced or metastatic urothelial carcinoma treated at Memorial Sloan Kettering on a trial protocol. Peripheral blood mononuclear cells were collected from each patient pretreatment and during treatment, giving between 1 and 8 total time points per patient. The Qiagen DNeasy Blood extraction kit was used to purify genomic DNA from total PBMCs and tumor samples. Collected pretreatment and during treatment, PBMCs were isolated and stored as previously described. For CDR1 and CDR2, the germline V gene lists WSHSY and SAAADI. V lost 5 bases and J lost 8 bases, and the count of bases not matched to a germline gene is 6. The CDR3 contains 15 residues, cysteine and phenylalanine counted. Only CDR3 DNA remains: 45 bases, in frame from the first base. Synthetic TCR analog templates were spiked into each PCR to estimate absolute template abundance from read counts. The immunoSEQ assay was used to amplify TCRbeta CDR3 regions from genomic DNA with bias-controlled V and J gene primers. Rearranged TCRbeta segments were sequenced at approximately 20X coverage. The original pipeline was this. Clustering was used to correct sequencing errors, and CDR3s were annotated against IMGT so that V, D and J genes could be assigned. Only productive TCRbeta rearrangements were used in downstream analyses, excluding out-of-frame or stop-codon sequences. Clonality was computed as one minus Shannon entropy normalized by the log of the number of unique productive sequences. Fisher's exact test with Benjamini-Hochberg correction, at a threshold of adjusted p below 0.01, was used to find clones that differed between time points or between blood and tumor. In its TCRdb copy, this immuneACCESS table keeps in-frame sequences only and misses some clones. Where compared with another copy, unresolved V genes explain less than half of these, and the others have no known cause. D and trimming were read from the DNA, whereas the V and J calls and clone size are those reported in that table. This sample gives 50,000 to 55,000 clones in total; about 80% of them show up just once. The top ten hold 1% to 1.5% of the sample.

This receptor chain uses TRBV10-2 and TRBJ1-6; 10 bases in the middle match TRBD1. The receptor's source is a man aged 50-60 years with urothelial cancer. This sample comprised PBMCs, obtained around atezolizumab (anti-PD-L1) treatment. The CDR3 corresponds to CASSQKDRGDSPLHF. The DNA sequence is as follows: TGCGCCAGCAGTCAAAAGGACAGGGGGGATTCACCCCTCCACTTT.